This section outlines one TCR beta chain sequence together with its context. The data belong to a study of blood T cell repertoires in COVID-19. Background on the study: PBMCs, B-cell-depleted T cells, or T cells were the source of the cDNA or gDNA that made up the material.

V lost 2 bases and J lost 1, with 9 bases in between. Germline V gives CDR1 SGHRS, CDR2 YFSETQ. The CDR3 has 14 amino acids. In the original processing: Amplifying reference gene primers gave estimates of nucleated cell counts. Only in-frame clones appear in the TCRdb table, and some are missing; sequencing was by immunoSEQ multiplex PCR. That table is the source of V, J and clone size, and D and trimming were worked out from the DNA. Counted here are a few hundred thousand clones, around 90% occurring once; the ten biggest clones make up 6% to 9%. The sample was peripheral blood. The chain combines TRBV5-1 with TRBJ1-1, with D hard to call. The origin of this receptor is a woman between 70 and 85 years old with active or convalescent COVID-19. The CDR3 nucleotides are TGCGCCAGCAGCTTAAGTAGCACGAACACTGAAGCTTTCTTT. Its protein is CASSLSSTNTEAFF.